This T cell receptor (beta chain) comes out of a study of early stage breast cancer tumors. Study-level information: Among around twelve ER+/PR+/HER2- tumors, eight were ductal, four lobular. Study findings and constraints: Blood repertoires resembled normal breast more than tumor. Tumors had around 2.3-fold higher T cell density than normal breast.

The assay was immunoSEQ multiplex PCR, and TCRdb's table has in-frame clones only and misses some. This table has over 40,000 clones, 78% appearing once. As for this clone: What it binds is not known.

The clonotype originates from a person in their 40s with breast cancer. The sample consisted of blood.

In DNA form, the CDR3 reads TGTGCCAGCAGTTACCGGGGGCGGATAAAGAATCAGCCCCAGCATTTT. Translated, it gives CASSYRGRIKNQPQHF. V and J are TRBV6-6 and TRBJ1-5; D is possibly TRBD1 (6 bases). The CDR3 has 16 amino acids. CDR1 is MNHNY, CDR2 SVGAGI, per germline (reference sequence). V shed 2 bases and J shed 4 bases, with 15 bases lying between them.